These T cell receptor beta chains were read from a single sample in a study of tumor T cells in aggressive B-cell lymphoma. Profiled with immunoSEQ multiplex PCR; TCRdb holds only in-frame clones, not every one. The table shows 4,500 to 5,500 clones, with about 84% occurring only once. Sequencing was done on a sample of tumor tissue. These receptors were obtained from an adult with diffuse large B cell lymphoma. CDR3s include the opening cysteine and the closing phenylalanine or tryptophan. The D gene is left open where the match is weak. Not all rows give a size; the values are once, few, many and, for expanded clones, a class.

clone size,V gene,D gene,J gene,CDR3 DNA,CDR3 protein
.,TRBV11-3,TRBD2,TRBJ2-1,TGTGCCAGCAGCTCACTAGCGGGGCACAATGAGCAGTTCTTC,CASSSLAGHNEQFF
.,TRBV30,.,TRBJ1-6,TGTGCCTGGAGTGCGTTTGACAGTAAATCCCCCCTCCACTTT,CAWSAFDSKSPLHF
.,TRBV28,.,TRBJ1-1,TGTGCCAGCATAGAAGGAGACCGCACTGAAGCTTTCTTT,CASIEGDRTEAFF
.,TRBV5-1,TRBD1,TRBJ2-1,TGCGCCAGCAGCGCCGCCGGGACAGGTCATAATGAGCAGTTCTTC,CASSAAGTGHNEQFF
.,TRBV5-4,.,TRBJ1-1,TGTGCCAGCAGCTTGAGGGGATGGAGCACTGAAGCTTTCTTT,CASSLRGWSTEAFF
.,TRBV18,TRBD1,TRBJ1-5,TGTGCCAGCGTACAGGGGGAGGATCAGCCCCAGCATTTT,CASVQGEDQPQHF
.,TRBV10-1,TRBD1,TRBJ1-2,TGCGCCAGCAGTGAATGGACAGGTCCCTATGGCTACACCTTC,CASSEWTGPYGYTF
.,TRBV19,TRBD1,TRBJ1-1,TGTGCCAGCCGGGAACAGGGGGCAATTACTGCTTTCTTT,CASREQGAITAFF
.,TRBV28,.,TRBJ1-4,TGTGCCAGCAGCTCGACTGGAGGAGCAACTAATGAAAAACTGTTTTTT,CASSSTGGATNEKLFF
.,TRBV30,.,TRBJ1-6,TGTGCCTGGAGTAAAGGGGCAGGTAATTCACCCCTCCACTTT,CAWSKGAGNSPLHF
few,TRBV28,TRBD1,TRBJ1-5,TGTGCCAGCAGTTTCTTTGGCAGGGGGCTCAATCAGCCCCAGCATTTT,CASSFFGRGLNQPQHF
.,TRBV18,TRBD1,TRBJ1-2,TGTGCCAGCTCTGGGGACAGGGTCGGCTATGGCTACACCTTC,CASSGDRVGYGYTF
.,TRBV7-9,.,TRBJ1-2,TGTGCCAGCAGCTTAACCGGACAAACAGCTGGCTACACCTTC,CASSLTGQTAGYTF
once,TRBV5-6,.,TRBJ2-5,TGTGCCAGCAGCTTTCGCAACACTCGACAGGCCAGCCAAGAGACCCAGTACTTC,CASSFRNTRQASQETQYF
.,TRBV2,TRBD1,TRBJ1-4,TGTGCCAGCATCGCCGGGACAGCAAAGGAAAAACTGTTTTTT,CASIAGTAKEKLFF
.,TRBV15,.,TRBJ2-3,TGTGCCACCAAAGGACTGTACACAGATACGCAGTATTTT,CATKGLYTDTQYF
.,TRBV9,.,TRBJ1-5,TGTGCCAGCAGCGTAGGCTCAGGCAATCAGCCCCAGCATTTT,CASSVGSGNQPQHF
.,TRBV18,TRBD2,TRBJ2-1,TGTGCCAGCTCACCACCGGGGACTACCGAGCAGTTCTTC,CASSPPGTTEQFF
.,TRBV13,.,TRBJ1-2,TGTGCCAGCAGCTCAGGGGAGGGGCGCTATGGCTACACCTTC,CASSSGEGRYGYTF
.,TRBV6-5,.,TRBJ1-4,TGTGCCAGCAGTTACTCGACAGTTGGAGAAAAACTGTTTTTT,CASSYSTVGEKLFF
.,TRBV6-1,.,TRBJ1-1,TGTGCCAGCATTCGTTCCAGGGCAGACACTGAAGCTTTCTTT,CASIRSRADTEAFF
.,TRBV11-2,.,TRBJ2-1,TGTGCCACTGCAGGGGAAGGACACAACTTGTACAATGAGCAGTTCTTC,CATAGEGHNLYNEQFF
few,TRBV4-3,.,TRBJ2-7,TGCGCCAGCAGCCTAACCACGGGCTACGAGCAGTACTTC,CASSLTTGYEQYF
.,TRBV6-5,.,TRBJ1-4,TGTGCCAGCAGTTCTAAATTCCGGGACTCGAATGAAAAACTGTTTTTT,CASSSKFRDSNEKLFF
.,TRBV7-2,TRBD2,TRBJ2-5,TGTGCCAGCAGCTTAGGGCTAGCGGGTTACCAAGAGACCCAGTACTTC,CASSLGLAGYQETQYF
.,TRBV11-2,.,TRBJ2-5,TGTGCCAGCACTACTTCGGACTTTCAAGAGACCCAGTACTTC,CASTTSDFQETQYF
.,TRBV29-1,TRBD1,TRBJ1-4,TGCAGCGTAGGACAGGGGAATAATGAAAAACTGTTTTTT,CSVGQGNNEKLFF
.,TRBV29-1,TRBD1,TRBJ1-5,TGCAGCGCCGGGACAGGGAGGAGTCAGCCCCAGCATTTT,CSAGTGRSQPQHF
.,TRBV6-6,TRBD1,TRBJ1-2,TGTGCCAGCAGGCCCGGACAGGGGGGCGGCTACACCTTC,CASRPGQGGGYTF
few,TRBV4-2,.,TRBJ1-1,TGTGCCAGCAGCCACCTAGGACAGATGAACACTGAAGCTTTCTTT,CASSHLGQMNTEAFF
few,TRBV11-2,.,TRBJ2-3,TGTGCCAGCAGCCTTGATTTCGGGACATCCGACACAGATACGCAGTATTTT,CASSLDFGTSDTDTQYF
.,TRBV27,.,TRBJ1-6,TGTGCCACCAGCCTCTCCTATAATTCACCCCTCCACTTT,CATSLSYNSPLHF
.,TRBV6-5,TRBD2,TRBJ2-3,TGTGCCAGCAGTAATAGCGGGGAAAGCACAGATACGCAGTATTTT,CASSNSGESTDTQYF
.,TRBV30,.,TRBJ2-7,TGTGCTATGGAACAGGGTTATCACGAGCAGTACTTC,CAMEQGYHEQYF
.,TRBV5-5,TRBD1,TRBJ1-5,TGTGCCAGCAGATCCGGACAGGGTGCCAATCAGCCCCAGCATTTT,CASRSGQGANQPQHF
.,TRBV19,.,TRBJ1-4,TGTGCCAGTAGTATAGGACAGGCGAATGAAAAACTGTTTTTT,CASSIGQANEKLFF
few,TRBV6-1,TRBD1,TRBJ1-2,TGTGCCAGCAATTCCGGGACAGGGGGCGACTATGGCTACACCTTC,CASNSGTGGDYGYTF
few,TRBV19,.,TRBJ1-2,TGTGCCAGTAGTAAGGAATCGGGTAACTATGGCTACACCTTC,CASSKESGNYGYTF
.,TRBV2,.,TRBJ1-6,TGTGCCAGCACCGTACGGGGCTATAATTCACCCCTCCACTTT,CASTVRGYNSPLHF
.,TRBV29-1,TRBD1,TRBJ2-7,TGCAGCGTGTGTATTTCGTCAGGGGGCGTCGAGCAGTACTTC,CSVCISSGGVEQYF